Below, one T cell receptor (beta chain) is given with its context. Its antigen remains unidentified. This specimen belongs to a study of cytotoxic CD8 clonotypes in ibrutinib-treated CLL. Study-wide results and caveats: Contraction or stability on treatment characterized the public clonotypes, which were uncommon.

Data came from immunoSEQ multiplex PCR; TCRdb stores just in-frame clones and leaves some out. The sample comprises about 300,000 clones, around 69% of which are singletons, and roughly 5% rests with the top ten. The clonotype was recovered from a human donor with chronic lymphocytic leukemia. Source: PBMCs, taken at disease progression, from a patient treated with ibrutinib.

The DNA for the CDR3 is TGTGCCAGCAGCTTCCCGGGACAGGGTTACGAGCAGTACTTC. Translating it yields CASSFPGQGYEQYF. The genes are TRBV2 and TRBJ2-7, with TRBD1 matching 9 bases. Germline CDR1 SNHLY, CDR2 FYNNEI. The J segment lost 4 bases and the V segment lost 6 bases, leaving 7 bases of the junction unmatched. The CDR3 runs to 14 residues.